Each of the 31 T cell receptor beta chains below was sequenced from the same sample in a study of cytomegalovirus exposure and HLA in healthy donors. Profiled with immunoSEQ multiplex PCR; TCRdb holds only in-frame clones, not every one. The sample has fewer than 90,000 clones; roughly 80% are singletons. The sample consisted of PBMCs. All receptors come from a woman aged 18 to 35 in good health and CMV-seropositive.

CDR3 residues: CASSVGPGQGLSGANVLTF. DNA of the CDR3: TGTGCCAGCAGCGTAGGTCCGGGACAGGGGTTGTCTGGGGCCAACGTCCTGACTTTC. This chain joins TRBV9 and TRBJ2-6, with 10 bases that match TRBD1. Germline assignment: CDR1 SGDLS and CDR2 YYNGEE. V trimming: 0 bases; J trimming: 1 base; junction bases outside the gene matches: 7. The CDR3 is 19 amino acids.

This chain joins TRBV4-1 and TRBJ1-4; 8 bases are shared with TRBD1. The CDR3 sequence is 16 residues long. CDR1 and CDR2 (germline): MGHRA, YSYEKL. V lost 0 bases, J lost 11 bases, and 11 bases stayed unmatched. The CDR3 is CASSQDPPTNRGKLFF. The CDR3 DNA follows: TGCGCCAGCAGCCAAGATCCCCCCACGAACAGGGGGAAACTGTTTTTT.

The CDR3 nucleotides are TGTGCCAGCAGTCCCACGGGAGCCACCTACGAGCAGTACTTC. It yields the protein CASSPTGATYEQYF. V is TRBV6-5 and J is TRBJ2-7; D perhaps matches TRBD2 (6 bases). Trimming removed 5 bases at V and 2 bases at J, with 13 bases between. The CDR3 is 14 amino acids. Per germline, CDR1 MNHEY and CDR2 SVGAGI.

Concerning this clone: Germline and junction disagree at one end, which may indicate a read error. This chain uses TRBV10-1 with TRBJ1-5; TRBD1 matches 8 bases. This CDR3 has 16 residues. The germline V gene has CDR1 WNHNN and CDR2 SYGVQD (reference sequence). The CDR3 reads CASSTIHRGSKQPQHF. The CDR3 region has the DNA TGCGCCAGCAGCACAATCCACAGGGGGAGCAAACAGCCCCAGCATTTT.

The gene calls are TRBV13 and TRBJ1-2; tentatively, D is TRBD1 (5 bases). From germline, CDR1 is PRHDT and CDR2 FYEKMQ (reference sequence). The CDR3 has 13 residues. V was pared by 8 bases and J by 6 bases, with 16 bases between. CDR3: CASGSGGSNGYTF. CDR3 coding DNA: TGTGCCAGCGGATCCGGGGGAAGCAATGGCTACACCTTC. Full variable domain (missing parts from reference TRBV13 and TRBJ1-2): AAGVIQSPRHLIKEKRETATLKCYPIPRHDTVYWYQQGPGQDPQFLISFYEKMQSDKGSIPDRFSAQQFSDYHSELNMSSLELGDSALYFCASGSGGSNGYTFGSGTRLTVV.

On this clone: The identical CDR3 is also encoded by other nucleotide sequences in the sample. V and J are TRBV5-1 and TRBJ2-3; 7 nucleotides agree with TRBD1. With V trimmed by 0 bases and J by 6 bases, 4 bases remained unmatched. In germline, CDR1 is SGHRS, CDR2 YFSETQ. This CDR3 is 14 amino acids long. CDR3 nucleotides: TGCGCCAGCAGCTTGGAAGGGGGCGAGGATACGCAGTATTTT. It translates to CASSLEGGEDTQYF.

This clone appeared once. The chain recombines TRBV9 with TRBJ2-3; TRBD2 aligns across 11 bases. This CDR3 spans 16 amino acids. Germline loops: CDR1 SGDLS, CDR2 YYNGEE. Germline trimming cut 4 bases from V and 1 base from J; bases unmatched to any gene: 5. The CDR3 region is CASSSQTSGGTDTQYF. The CDR3 nucleotides read TGTGCCAGCAGCTCCCAGACTAGCGGGGGCACAGATACGCAGTATTTT.

V is TRBV7-3 and J is TRBJ2-7; D remains unclear. The CDR3 has 17 amino acids. The V and J ends lost 0 bases and 0 bases respectively, with 15 bases between them. Germline CDR1 and CDR2: SGHTA and FQGTGA. The CDR3 DNA reads as TGTGCCAGCAGCTTAACGGGCTCCGCTGAGAGCTCCTACGAGCAGTACTTC. The encoded protein is CASSLTGSAESSYEQYF. Complete variable domain (other parts from reference TRBV7-3 and TRBJ2-7): GAGVSQTPSNKVTEKGKYVELRCDPISGHTALYWYRQSLGQGPEFLIYFQGTGAADDSGLPNDRFFAVRPEGSVSTLKIQRTERGDSAVYLCASSLTGSAESSYEQYFGPGTRLTVT.

The genes are TRBV2 and TRBJ2-2; the D gene is possibly TRBD1 (5 bases). The germline V gene has CDR1 SNHLY and CDR2 FYNNEI. The CDR3 is made up of 15 amino acids. With 1 base removed from V and 2 bases from J, the gap between germline ends came to 8 bases. CDR3: CASSEGTTNTGELFF. In DNA, the CDR3 is TGTGCCAGCAGTGAAGGGACAACCAACACCGGGGAGCTGTTTTTT.

The J gene is TRBJ1-2, the V gene TRBV7-2, with D possibly being TRBD1 (5 bases). Germline-derived CDR1 and CDR2 are SGHTA and FQGNSA. The V and J ends lost 5 bases and 8 bases respectively, with 12 bases between them. The CDR3 totals 12 residues. The CDR3 nucleotides are TGTGCCAGCAGCCCAACTGACAGAGGCTACACCTTC. As protein: CASSPTDRGYTF.

The genes are TRBV9 and TRBJ2-1; the D gene is possibly TRBD2 (6 bases). The germline CDR1 and CDR2 sequences are SGDLS and YYNGEE. Trimming cost V 2 bases and J 6 bases, with 12 bases left between them. This CDR3 contains 14 residues. CDR3: CASSVIAEFNEQFF. In DNA, the CDR3 is TGTGCCAGCAGCGTTATAGCGGAGTTCAATGAGCAGTTCTTC.

The gene calls are TRBV4-2 and TRBJ1-4; D may be TRBD1 (5 bases). V gave up 0 bases and J gave up 6 bases, with 11 bases separating them. This CDR3 region has 15 residues. Germline loops: CDR1 LGHNA, CDR2 YNFKEQ. The CDR3 DNA is TGTGCCAGCAGCCAAGATAGGACACGCGATGAAAAACTGTTTTTT. Its translation: CASSQDRTRDEKLFF.

The V gene is TRBV4-2, the J gene TRBJ1-1, with D possibly being TRBD1 (6 bases). V lost 5 bases and J lost 1, with 17 bases in between. The CDR3 sequence is 16 residues long. The germline CDR1 and CDR2 sequences are LGHNA and YNFKEQ. The CDR3 coding sequence is TGTGCCAGCAGCATAGAGGCGACAGGTAAGAACACTGAAGCTTTCTTT. Amino acid sequence: CASSIEATGKNTEAFF.

The rearrangement uses TRBV7-9 and TRBJ2-5; D gene ambiguous. Germline V gives CDR1 SEHNR, CDR2 FQNEAQ (reference sequence). Trimming removed 1 base at V and 2 bases at J, with 11 bases between. The CDR3 loop spans 15 amino acids. CDR3 protein: CASSLGVERQETQYF. The CDR3 region has the DNA TGTGCCAGCAGCTTAGGAGTAGAAAGACAAGAGACCCAGTACTTC.

This clone was picked up a small number of times. The chain employs TRBV29-1 and TRBJ2-7; D might be TRBD2 (6 bases). The CDR3 runs 12 residues. In germline, CDR1 is SQVTM, CDR2 ANQGSEA. V lost 4 bases and J lost 1, with 8 bases in between. Written as DNA, the CDR3 is TGCAGCGTTGGGGAGGTTTCCTACGAGCAGTACTTC. Its translation: CSVGEVSYEQYF.

The chain employs TRBV10-2 and TRBJ1-4; unclear D gene. Germline CDR1 and CDR2: WSHSY and SAAADI. The CDR3 extends over 13 amino acids. The germline V and J ends were trimmed by 7 bases and 7 bases, with 13 bases remaining between them. CDR3 sequence reads: CASTREAGEKLFF. The CDR3 DNA reads as TGCGCCAGCACTCGGGAAGCCGGTGAAAAACTGTTTTTT.

V gene TRBV5-1 combines with J gene TRBJ1-4, with 9 bases aligning to TRBD1. Germline V CDR1 and CDR2: SGHRS, YFSETQ. The length of the CDR3 is 15 residues. J lost 5 bases, V lost 0 bases, and 2 bases had no gene match. CDR3 in amino acids: CASSLVGTGNEKLFF. The CDR3 nucleotides read TGCGCCAGCAGCTTGGTGGGGACAGGGAATGAAAAACTGTTTTTT.

This chain joins TRBV6-1 and TRBJ2-7, with unresolved D. The CDR3 runs to 12 residues. Germline-derived CDR1 and CDR2 are MNHNS and SASEGT. Trimming removed 7 bases at V and 2 bases at J, with 9 bases between. The CDR3 DNA reads as TGTGCCAGCACTCCCAGTACCTACGAGCAGTACTTC. Its translation: CASTPSTYEQYF.

This chain connects TRBV2 to TRBJ1-1; tentative D call: TRBD1 (5 bases). The CDR3 is 16 residues long. Trimming shortened V by 3 bases and J by 5 bases, and 19 bases separated the two germline ends. Germline-derived CDR1 and CDR2 are SNHLY and FYNNEI. The CDR3 nucleotides read TGTGCCAGCAGTGATTCCCAAGCAGGGTCCGGGACTGAAGCTTTCTTT. Amino acids: CASSDSQAGSGTEAFF. Together with reference TRBV2 and TRBJ1-1, the CDR3 gives the full variable domain: EPEVTQTPSHQVTQMGQEVILRCVPISNHLYFYWYRQILGQKVEFLVSFYNNEISEKSEIFDDQFSVERPDGSNFTLKIRSTKLEDSAMYFCASSDSQAGSGTEAFFGQGTRLTVV.

The V gene is TRBV7-9, the J gene TRBJ1-2, with D hard to call. This CDR3 has 13 amino acids. Germline V gene data show CDR1 as SEHNR and CDR2 as FQNEAQ (reference sequence). V gave up 5 bases and J gave up 0 bases, with 7 bases separating them. CDR3 sequence reads: CASSQLSNYGYTF. The CDR3 bases are TGTGCCAGCAGCCAACTTTCTAACTATGGCTACACCTTC.

V usage is TRBV30 and J usage is TRBJ2-7; 9 bases align to TRBD1. V lost 4 bases and J lost 9; bases outside the gene matches: 16. This CDR3 comprises 15 residues. The germline V gene encodes CDR1 GTSNPN and CDR2 SVGIG (reference sequence). The CDR3: CAWTAPGQGGGGQYF. The CDR3 nucleotides are TGTGCCTGGACCGCCCCGGGACAGGGAGGTGGAGGGCAGTACTTC.

V is TRBV30 and J is TRBJ2-1, with D perhaps TRBD2 (7 bases). Trimming removed 1 base from V and 6 bases from J, with 19 bases in between. The CDR3 is 16 amino acids. Germline values: CDR1 GTSNPN, CDR2 SVGIG (reference sequence). The CDR3 DNA sequence: TGTGCCTGGAGTGAACTTGAGGGGGGGTTGGGCAATGAGCAGTTCTTC. This sequence encodes CAWSELEGGLGNEQFF.

This rearrangement joins TRBV6-6 to TRBJ2-7; D might be TRBD1 (6 bases). This CDR3 comprises 14 residues. Trimming took 6 bases from V and 6 from J, leaving 18 bases between them. The germline CDR1 and CDR2 sequences are MNHNY and SVGAGI (reference sequence). The CDR3 here is CASSQPKLGAEQYF. The CDR3 DNA follows: TGTGCCAGCAGCCAACCCAAGTTGGGGGCCGAGCAGTACTTC.

The chain recombines TRBV11-2 with TRBJ2-3; D not resolved. Trimming stripped 1 base from V and 2 bases from J, with 4 bases between. The CDR3 has 13 residues. CDR1 and CDR2 (germline): SGHAT, FQNNGV. The CDR3 region is CASSLGPTDTQYF. The CDR3 region has the DNA TGTGCCAGCAGCTTAGGGCCCACAGATACGCAGTATTTT.

The rearrangement links TRBV6-1 to TRBJ2-5; 13 nucleotides line up with TRBD2. The V segment lost 4 bases and the J segment 2 bases; nucleotides outside the gene matches: 1. Germline-derived CDR1 and CDR2 are MNHNS and SASEGT. The CDR3 is made up of 15 amino acids. The CDR3 sequence: CASSGGLAGQETQYF. The CDR3 region has the DNA TGTGCCAGCAGTGGGGGACTAGCGGGGCAAGAGACCCAGTACTTC.

This chain connects TRBV6-6 to TRBJ2-7; 11 nucleotides line up with TRBD1. The CDR3 is 12 residues long. V lost 6 bases, J lost 7 bases, and 2 bases stayed unmatched. Germline CDR1 and CDR2: MNHNY and SVGAGI (reference sequence). For the CDR3, the DNA is TGTGCCAGCAGGGACAGGGGGCCGGAGCAGTACTTC. Encoded protein: CASRDRGPEQYF.

The V call is TRBV7-8, the J call TRBJ1-2, with D possibly TRBD1 on 5 matching bases. CDR3 size: 12 residues. With 5 bases removed from V and 4 bases from J, the gap between germline ends came to 8 bases. Germline V gene sequence: CDR1 SGHVS, CDR2 FQNEAQ. DNA of the CDR3: TGTGCCAGCAGCGCAGGGTCCTATGGCTACACCTTC. Translation gives CASSAGSYGYTF. Together with reference TRBV7-8 and TRBJ1-2, the CDR3 gives the full variable domain: GAGVSQSPRYKVAKRGQDVALRCDPISGHVSLFWYQQALGQGPEFLTYFQNEAQLDKSGLPSDRFFAERPEGSVSTLKIQRTQQEDSAVYLCASSAGSYGYTFGSGTRLTVV.

This clone has just a few counts. The J gene is TRBJ2-5, the V gene TRBV5-4, with 10 nucleotides matching TRBD2. CDR1 and CDR2 from the germline V gene are SGHNT and YYREEE (reference sequence). The CDR3 runs 15 residues. The J segment lost 7 bases and the V segment lost 1 base, leaving 7 bases of the junction unmatched. The CDR3 DNA reads as TGTGCCAGCAGCTTGTCTAGCGGGGGCCTCGGGACCCAGTACTTC. The encoded protein is CASSLSSGGLGTQYF.

The rearrangement links TRBV7-9 to TRBJ2-7, with D tentatively TRBD2 (5 bases). Germline V gives CDR1 SEHNR, CDR2 FQNEAQ (reference sequence). There are 13 residues in the CDR3. The CDR3 bases are TGTGCTAGTGGTGGAGGCGTCACCTACGAGCAGTACTTC. This sequence encodes CASGGGVTYEQYF.

The chain combines TRBV18 with TRBJ1-1; 10 bases align to TRBD1. Trimming cost V 4 bases and J 6 bases; bases outside gene matches: 8. The CDR3 consists of 15 residues. The germline CDR1 and CDR2 sequences are KGHSH and LQKENI. CDR3 region: CASSHGTGEVAEAFF. CDR3 DNA sequence: TGTGCCAGCTCACATGGGACAGGGGAGGTTGCTGAAGCTTTCTTT. The variable domain in full, with the rest retrieved from reference TRBV18 and TRBJ1-1, is NAGVMQNPRHLVRRRGQEARLRCSPMKGHSHVYWYRQLPEEGLKFMVYLQKENIIDESGMPKERFSAEFPKEGPSILRIQQVVRGDSAAYFCASSHGTGEVAEAFFGQGTRLTVV.

This chain joins TRBV30 and TRBJ1-1; unclear D gene. Germline CDR1 reads GTSNPN; CDR2 reads SVGIG (reference sequence). The CDR3 has 12 residues. Trimming pared 4 bases from V and 0 bases from J, leaving 6 bases between. CDR3: CAWKLMNTEAFF. The CDR3 region has the DNA TGTGCCTGGAAATTAATGAACACTGAAGCTTTCTTT.